A single sample gave rise to the 16 T cell receptor beta chains below, sequenced in a study of OX40 agonist ivuxolimab in advanced cancers. TCRdb's table, derived via immunoSEQ multiplex PCR, lists solely in-frame clones and lacks some. Of about 62,000 clones listed, about 83% are singletons. Sample: CD4+ or CD8+ T cells sorted from blood, taken in a trial of the OX40 agonist ivuxolimab. All receptors come from an adult with an advanced solid tumor such as melanoma, head and neck, liver or kidney cancer.

This chain joins TRBV28 and TRBJ1-2; D is unclear. This CDR3 has 14 amino acids. Trimming pared 5 bases from V and 5 bases from J, leaving 15 bases between. Germline-derived CDR1 and CDR2 are MDHEN and SYDVKM. CDR3 in amino acids: CASSLLDGYYGYTF. The CDR3 nucleotides are TGTGCCAGCAGTCTTCTGGACGGATATTATGGCTACACCTTC.

The rearrangement links TRBV9 to TRBJ1-5; D not resolved. V was shortened by 3 bases and J by 3 bases, with 10 bases between the two germline ends. The germline gives CDR1 SGDLS, CDR2 YYNGEE. The CDR3 covers 14 residues. CDR3 bases: TGTGCCAGCAGCGGGAACAGTTACAATCAGCCCCAGCATTTT. It translates to CASSGNSYNQPQHF.

For the CDR3, the DNA is TGTGCCAGTAGCACCGGGACAGGGTTTTCTGGGGCCAACGTCCTGACTTTC. It yields the protein CASSTGTGFSGANVLTF. The chain has TRBV19 and TRBJ2-6; 9 bases map to TRBD1. The CDR3 length is 17 residues. V lost 6 bases, J lost 1 base, and 7 bases stayed unmatched. Germline V lookup: CDR1 LNHDA, CDR2 SQIVND (reference sequence). The full variable domain, its missing parts supplied by reference TRBV19 and TRBJ2-6, is DGGITQSPKYLFRKEGQNVTLSCEQNLNHDAMYWYRQDPGQGLRLIYYSQIVNDFQKGDIAEGYSVSREKKESFPLTVTSAQKNPTAFYLCASSTGTGFSGANVLTFGAGSRLTVL.

This clone was observed a single time. The chain links TRBV6-1 to TRBJ1-5; D is ambiguous. This CDR3 is 15 amino acids long. Looked up from germline, CDR1 is MNHNS and CDR2 is SASEGT. Trimming removed 7 bases at V and 3 bases at J, with 16 bases between. CDR3 in amino acids: CASIRGSANNQPQHF. The CDR3 bases are TGTGCCAGCATTCGAGGGTCGGCAAACAATCAGCCCCAGCATTTT.

The chain links TRBV5-1 to TRBJ2-1, with D possibly TRBD1 on 6 matching bases. The V gene lost 2 bases and the J gene lost 6 bases, with 24 bases spanning the gap. CDR3 length: 18 residues. The germline gives CDR1 SGHRS, CDR2 YFSETQ. The CDR3 nucleotides read TGCGCCAGCAGCTTCTATCTTACCCTCTCCGGGACATTCAATGAGCAGTTCTTC. This encodes CASSFYLTLSGTFNEQFF. Looking up the rest from reference TRBV5-1 and TRBJ2-1 gives the full variable domain: KAGVTQTPRYLIKTRGQQVTLSCSPISGHRSVSWYQQTPGQGLQFLFEYFSETQRNKGNFPGRFSGRQFSNSRSEMNVSTLELGDSALYLCASSFYLTLSGTFNEQFFGPGTRLTVL.

In its sample, this clone was seen once. The chain couples TRBV28 to TRBJ1-1; D is unclear. Trimming took 10 bases from V and 2 from J, leaving 8 bases between them. The CDR3 length is 11 residues. Germline V gives CDR1 MDHEN, CDR2 SYDVKM. In nucleotides, the CDR3 is TGTGCCACCCTGCGTAACACTGAAGCTTTCTTT. This translates into CATLRNTEAFF.

V and J are TRBV29-1 and TRBJ1-2; 9 positions agree with TRBD1. The CDR3 runs to 15 residues. Germline V CDR1 and CDR2: SQVTM, ANQGSEA. After removal of 6 bases from V and 6 bases from J, the junction contained 14 bases not matched to a gene. In nucleotides, the CDR3 is TGCAGCGTGGTCCCCCGGGACAGGGAAATACATGGCTACACCTTC. Protein: CSVVPRDREIHGYTF.

This clone was seen a few times. The chain is built from TRBV30 and TRBJ1-1; unclear D gene. The germline CDR1 and CDR2 sequences are GTSNPN and SVGIG (reference sequence). Trimming removed 3 bases at V and 4 bases at J, with 12 bases between. The CDR3 is 13 amino acids. CDR3 residues: CAWRRDIGTEAFF. CDR3 sequence (DNA): TGTGCCTGGAGAAGAGATATAGGCACTGAAGCTTTCTTT.

The chain recombines TRBV6-1 with TRBJ1-6; no definite D call. This CDR3 comprises 12 residues. The ends were cut back, 5 bases at V and 14 bases at J, with 13 bases in the middle. Germline loops: CDR1 MNHNS, CDR2 SASEGT. The CDR3 DNA reads as TGTGCCAGCAGTCCCCGCTCCGGGGCCCTCCACTTT. Amino acid sequence: CASSPRSGALHF.

The gene calls are TRBV7-9 and TRBJ2-5; 10 nucleotides line up with TRBD1. Germline V gene sequence: CDR1 SEHNR, CDR2 FQNEAQ (reference sequence). The CDR3 has 15 residues. The ends lost 5 bases at V and 6 bases at J; junction bases unmatched: 9. CDR3 sequence (DNA): TGTGCCAGCAGCCCAGGCGGGACAGGGGTGAAGACCCAGTACTTC. This gives the protein CASSPGGTGVKTQYF.

This chain connects TRBV11-3 to TRBJ2-1; D tentatively reads TRBD1 or TRBD2 (5 bases each). CDR3 size: 16 residues. Between the trimmed V and J ends, which lost 4 bases and 0 bases, there was a span of 13 bases. Germline V lookup: CDR1 SGHNT, CDR2 YENEEA. CDR3 coding DNA: TGTGCCAGCAGCTCCGGGGCACCACCCTCCTACAATGAGCAGTTCTTC. It encodes CASSSGAPPSYNEQFF.

This clone was seen just once. The CDR3 DNA follows: TGTGCCAGTAGTAGACGCCCTAGCGGGAGCCGAGATACGCAGTATTTT. Its protein is CASSRRPSGSRDTQYF. The rearrangement joins TRBV19 to TRBJ2-3; 10 nucleotides line up with TRBD2. This CDR3 has 16 amino acids. Trimming removed 4 bases from V and 5 bases from J; junction bases left unmatched: 9. Germline V gives CDR1 LNHDA, CDR2 SQIVND (reference sequence).

The chain carries TRBV5-1 and TRBJ2-5; D is unresolved. The germline V gene has CDR1 SGHRS and CDR2 YFSETQ. The V and J ends lost 4 bases and 6 bases respectively, with 19 bases between them. The CDR3 consists of 15 residues. In nucleotides, the CDR3 is TGCGCCAGCAGCGGAGCTGGCCCCAGGAAGAAGACCCAGTACTTC. It is translated as CASSGAGPRKKTQYF.

The chain recombines TRBV19 with TRBJ1-4, with no clear D. Germline-derived CDR1 and CDR2 are LNHDA and SQIVND (reference sequence). Deletions cut 5 bases from V and 0 bases from J, with 13 bases between. There are 16 residues in the CDR3. CDR3 bases: TGTGCCAGTAGTGTTGGAGGTGGGACAACTAATGAAAAACTGTTTTTT. This encodes CASSVGGGTTNEKLFF. The variable domain in full, completed from reference TRBV19 and TRBJ1-4, reads DGGITQSPKYLFRKEGQNVTLSCEQNLNHDAMYWYRQDPGQGLRLIYYSQIVNDFQKGDIAEGYSVSREKKESFPLTVTSAQKNPTAFYLCASSVGGGTTNEKLFFGSGTQLSVL.

The chain has TRBV5-1 and TRBJ2-6; no clear D gene. CDR1 SGHRS and CDR2 YFSETQ come from the germline V gene. The CDR3 is 13 residues long. Deletions cut 6 bases from V and 0 bases from J, with 4 bases between. The CDR3 loop is CASKDSGANVLTF. The CDR3 DNA sequence: TGCGCCAGCAAGGACTCTGGGGCCAACGTCCTGACTTTC.

The rearrangement joins TRBV7-8 to TRBJ2-5; D unclear. The CDR3 covers 13 residues. The V end was cut by 5 bases, the J end by 8 bases, with 15 bases between. The V gene's germline CDR1 is SGHVS and CDR2 FQNEAQ. In DNA form, the CDR3 reads TGTGCCAGCAGCCCCGCGCCGCCAGGTACCCAGTACTTC. Translated: CASSPAPPGTQYF.